These 25 T cell receptor beta chains originate from one sample sequenced in a study of T cells in Graves' hyperthyroidism and ophthalmopathy. Amplification yielded TCR beta CDR3 regions, with RNA transcripts as the source. The HTBI primer set served for first-round RT-PCR of the TCR CDR3. MiXCR, applied by TCRdb to the multiplex PCR reads, yields one record per CDR3 protein. The sample yields around 430,000 distinct CDR3 sequences, 14% to 15% seen once. The sample taken for sequencing was blood. Every receptor here comes from a woman aged 25-40 years with Graves' hyperthyroidism.

The table lists this clonotype with many counts. This chain joins TRBV7-2 and TRBJ2-1, with 11 nucleotides matching TRBD2. The length of the CDR3 is 13 residues. The V segment lost 10 bases and the J segment 7 bases; nucleotides outside the gene matches: 6. CDR1 and CDR2 from the germline V gene are SGHTA and FQGNSA. DNA of the CDR3: TGTGCCACGGCTAGCGGGAGGAGGAATGAGCAGTTCTTC. It encodes CATASGRRNEQFF.

This clonotype was seen only a few times. V is TRBV28 and J is TRBJ2-3; D is tentatively TRBD1 or TRBD2 (6 bases each). With 6 bases removed from V and 7 bases from J, the gap between germline ends came to 11 bases. The length of the CDR3 is 12 residues. Germline CDR1 is MDHEN and CDR2 is SYDVKM. The DNA for the CDR3 is TGTGCCAGCAGCCGGAGGGGGTATACGCAGTATTTT. Protein product: CASSRRGYTQYF.

This clonotype was detected many times. This chain links TRBV12-3 or TRBV12-4 with TRBJ1-4; 10 bases are a match to TRBD1. The CDR3 totals 14 residues. J was trimmed by 8 bases and V by 6 bases; bases with no gene match: 6. CDR3 DNA sequence: TGTGCCAGCAGCAGGACAGGGGGAAACGAAAAACTGTTTTTT. This codes for CASSRTGGNEKLFF.

This clonotype was counted many times. The CDR3 sequence is CSATWTGYEQYF. The CDR3 DNA follows: TGCAGTGCAACCTGGACTGGCTACGAGCAGTACTTC. The genes are TRBV20-1 and TRBJ2-7, with a possible D match to TRBD2 (5 bases). Germline CDR1 DFQATT, CDR2 SNEGSKA (reference sequence). The length of the CDR3 is 12 residues. V was shortened by 6 bases and J by 3 bases, with 12 bases between the two germline ends.

This clonotype was detected a few times. This chain connects TRBV28 to TRBJ1-5, with 8 positions matching TRBD1. V was pared by 1 base and J by 1 base, with 6 bases of the junction left unmatched. CDR3 length: 17 amino acids. Germline V gene lookup returns CDR1 MDHEN and CDR2 SYDVKM. The CDR3 region has the DNA TGTGCCAGCAGTTTATTTGAGAGGGACAGGAGCAATCAGCCCCAGCATTTT. Translated, it gives CASSLFERDRSNQPQHF.

This rearrangement joins TRBV6-2 or TRBV6-3 to TRBJ1-5, with unresolved D. The germline gives CDR1 MNHEY, CDR2 SVGEGT. The V end lost 5 bases, the J end lost 7 bases, and 24 bases lay between the germline ends. The CDR3 consists of 17 residues. CDR3 sequence (DNA): TGTGCCAGCAGTGGAGACATCGTCCACCGTGGGGAGCAGCCCCAGCATTTT. Its protein product is CASSGDIVHRGEQPQHF.

This clonotype has at least ten counts. The chain has TRBV12-5 and TRBJ2-2, with a weak D call TRBD1 (6 bases). CDR3 length: 15 residues. Between the trimmed V and J ends, which lost 5 bases and 1 base, there was a span of 11 bases. Germline V gene sequence: CDR1 LGHNT, CDR2 FRNRAP. The CDR3 reads CASGTKTGNTGELFF. The CDR3 DNA sequence: TGTGCTAGTGGTACGAAGACAGGGAACACCGGGGAGCTGTTTTTT.

This clonotype was found many times. The chain carries TRBV7-3 and TRBJ2-1, with D maybe TRBD1 (6 bases). Trimming cost V 3 bases and J 8 bases, with 14 bases left between them. CDR1 and CDR2 from the germline V gene are SGHTA and FQGTGA. This CDR3 has 14 amino acids. DNA of the CDR3: TGTGCCAGCAGCTTCGGACAGAACCCTGATGAGCAGTTCTTC. Protein product: CASSFGQNPDEQFF.

This clonotype was seen repeatedly, ten times or more. This chain uses TRBV20-1 with TRBJ2-2, with 11 bases matching TRBD2. Trimming removed 6 bases from V and 5 bases from J; junction bases left unmatched: 5. Germline lookup yields CDR1 DFQATT and CDR2 SNEGSKA (reference sequence). This CDR3 is built from 14 residues. The CDR3 spells CSARLAGITGELFF. CDR3 sequence (DNA): TGCAGTGCCCGACTAGCGGGAATAACCGGGGAGCTGTTTTTT.

The chain links TRBV6-4 to TRBJ2-7, with 9 bases lining up with TRBD1. The trim removed 0 bases at V and 7 bases at J, leaving 10 bases unmatched. The CDR3 has 16 amino acids. The germline CDR1 and CDR2 sequences are MRHNA and SNTAGT. The CDR3 bases are TGTGCCAGCAGTGACTCGGGGGGACAGGGTTCGGATGAGCAGTACTTC. Its protein is CASSDSGGQGSDEQYF.

The CDR3 protein is CASEGTANLYNSPLHF. CDR3 nucleotide sequence: TGTGCCAGCGAAGGGACGGCGAACCTCTATAATTCACCCCTCCACTTT. The rearrangement joins TRBV25-1 to TRBJ1-6, with D perhaps TRBD1 (5 bases). Germline assignment: CDR1 MGHDK and CDR2 SYGVNS. V lost 8 bases and J lost 3, with 17 bases in between. The CDR3 contains 16 residues.

This clonotype came up many times. The chain carries TRBV20-1 and TRBJ2-3, with unresolved D. V gave up 3 bases and J gave up 0 bases, with 10 bases separating them. The CDR3 sequence is 14 residues long. The germline V gene encodes CDR1 DFQATT and CDR2 SNEGSKA (reference sequence). As DNA, the CDR3 is TGCAGTGCTAGTGGAGCGACTAGCACAGATACGCAGTATTTT. Encoded protein: CSASGATSTDTQYF.

This clonotype was detected ten times or more. The chain couples TRBV11-3 to TRBJ2-5; D is possibly TRBD1 (6 bases). This CDR3 comprises 15 residues. The ends were cut back, 5 bases at V and 3 bases at J, with 16 bases in the middle. The germline gives CDR1 SGHNT, CDR2 YENEEA. The chain's CDR3 is CASSPAGTNEETQYF. CDR3 bases: TGTGCCAGCAGCCCAGCCGGGACAAACGAAGAGACCCAGTACTTC.

Many counts were recorded for this clonotype. The rearrangement joins TRBV2 to TRBJ2-1; no reliable D call. This CDR3 spans 14 amino acids. Trimming removed 7 bases at V and 3 bases at J, with 13 bases between. CDR1 is SNHLY and CDR2 is FYNNEI in the germline V gene. The CDR3 DNA follows: TGTGCCAGCAACGGGCAACAGAACTACAATGAGCAGTTCTTC. This translates into CASNGQQNYNEQFF.

This clonotype was detected many times. The chain couples TRBV6-1 to TRBJ2-1; D is tentatively TRBD1 or TRBD2 (5 bases each). Trimming shortened V by 8 bases and J by 7 bases, and 18 bases separated the two germline ends. The CDR3 is made up of 14 amino acids. CDR1 and CDR2 (germline): MNHNS, SASEGT. The CDR3 coding sequence is TGTGCCAGCTCCCCCGGGGCCTTTGGAAATGAGCAGTTCTTC. Translated: CASSPGAFGNEQFF.

This clonotype was recorded many times. The V and J genes are TRBV3-1 and TRBJ2-1; 11 bases agree with TRBD2. Trimming removed 4 bases from V and 7 bases from J; junction bases left unmatched: 6. This CDR3 spans 15 amino acids. In germline, CDR1 is LGHDT, CDR2 YNNKEL (reference sequence). The CDR3 loop reads CASSLLAGERNEQFF. The CDR3 DNA follows: TGTGCCAGCAGCCTACTAGCGGGAGAAAGAAATGAGCAGTTCTTC.

In its sample, this clonotype was seen a few times. This chain uses TRBV9 with TRBJ2-2; possible D gene TRBD2, 6 bases. The CDR3 is made up of 15 amino acids. V shed 4 bases and J shed 4 bases, with 14 bases lying between them. Germline V gives CDR1 SGDLS, CDR2 YYNGEE. The CDR3 loop reads CASSSRDFITGELFF. The CDR3 DNA sequence: TGTGCCAGCAGCTCCCGGGACTTCATCACCGGGGAGCTGTTTTTT.

The V and J genes are TRBV18 and TRBJ2-6; TRBD1 is a possible D gene (5 bases). CDR1 is KGHSH, CDR2 LQKENI, per germline. The CDR3 contains 16 residues. Trimming removed 3 bases from V and 1 base from J, with 10 bases in between. The CDR3 nucleotides are TGTGCCAGCTCACCTCTCCCAGGGTCTGGGGCCAACGTCCTGACTTTC. As protein: CASSPLPGSGANVLTF. Looking up the rest from reference TRBV18 and TRBJ2-6 gives the full variable domain: NAGVMQNPRHLVRRRGQEARLRCSPMKGHSHVYWYRQLPEEGLKFMVYLQKENIIDESGMPKERFSAEFPKEGPSILRIQQVVRGDSAAYFCASSPLPGSGANVLTFGAGSRLTVL.

This clonotype showed up just a few times. This rearrangement joins TRBV10-3 to TRBJ2-1, with 10 bases lining up with TRBD1. The CDR3 is 13 residues long. The J segment lost 5 bases and the V segment lost 8 bases, leaving 3 bases of the junction unmatched. CDR1 ENHRY and CDR2 SYGVKD come from the germline V gene. The CDR3 sequence: CAIGGQGNNEQFF. DNA for the CDR3: TGTGCCATCGGGGGACAGGGGAACAATGAGCAGTTCTTC.

This clonotype was counted many times. This chain links TRBV6-1 with TRBJ1-5; D uncertain. In germline, CDR1 is MNHNS, CDR2 SASEGT. CDR3 length: 13 amino acids. V lost 4 bases to trimming and J lost 6 bases, with 10 bases between them. DNA of the CDR3: TGTGCCAGCAGTGTGGTAGCAAGTCAGCCCCAGCATTTT. Amino acids: CASSVVASQPQHF.

This clonotype showed up just a few times. The chain uses TRBV28 and TRBJ1-5, with 8 positions matching TRBD1. This CDR3 has 16 residues. Germline trimming cut 5 bases from V and 6 bases from J; bases unmatched to any gene: 12. From germline, CDR1 is MDHEN and CDR2 SYDVKM. The CDR3 spells CASSPTGEILSQPQHF. DNA for the CDR3: TGTGCCAGCAGTCCGACAGGGGAAATTCTGAGTCAGCCCCAGCATTTT.

This clonotype was counted many times. This sequence joins TRBV5-1 and TRBJ2-7, with TRBD1 as a possible D gene (6 bases). The CDR3 covers 15 residues. Germline CDR1 reads SGHRS; CDR2 reads YFSETQ. With 0 bases removed from V and 6 bases from J, the gap between germline ends came to 16 bases. CDR3 sequence (DNA): TGCGCCAGCAGCTTGGCCCAGGGGCCCTCGGCCGAGCAGTACTTC. This encodes CASSLAQGPSAEQYF.

This clonotype was seen a few times. This sequence joins TRBV5-5 and TRBJ2-1; 12 bases map to TRBD2. This CDR3 is 21 amino acids long. CDR1 and CDR2 from the germline V gene are SGHKS and YYEKEE (reference sequence). The ends lost 0 bases at V and 0 bases at J; junction bases unmatched: 13. CDR3 nucleotide sequence: TGTGCCAGCAGCTTGGGGGGGCCCTGGACTAGCGGGATTCCCTCCTACAATGAGCAGTTCTTC. It specifies CASSLGGPWTSGIPSYNEQFF.

At least ten counts were recorded for this clonotype. The J gene is TRBJ2-1, the V gene TRBV7-3; D might be TRBD1 (5 bases). This CDR3 has 15 residues. From germline, CDR1 is SGHTA and CDR2 FQGTGA. Trimming stripped 5 bases from V and 9 bases from J, with 20 bases between. The chain's CDR3 is CASSALGPGQGEQFF. As DNA, the CDR3 is TGTGCCAGCAGCGCCCTCGGCCCCGGTCAGGGTGAGCAGTTCTTC.

This clonotype occurred many times. The CDR3 DNA sequence: TGCGCCAGCAACTACAGGGGAGGCTATGGCTACACCTTC. The encoded protein is CASNYRGGYGYTF. This rearrangement joins TRBV5-1 to TRBJ1-2, with 7 bases identical to TRBD1. Germline trimming cut 6 bases from V and 4 bases from J; bases unmatched to any gene: 6. Germline V gene sequence: CDR1 SGHRS, CDR2 YFSETQ. This CDR3 contains 13 residues.